Listed below are T cell receptor beta chains from one sample, sequenced in a study of molecular identifiers for immune sequencing clone quantification. TCRdb re-analysed the PCR reads in MiXCR, keeping a single row per CDR3 protein. The sample gives about 640,000 distinct CDR3 sequences, 20% of which show up once; under 0.95% is in the top ten. Sequenced: naive CD8+ T cells from blood, with Jurkat cell RNA spiked in. The receptors here all came from a human donor in good health. Some libraries in this study had Jurkat cell RNA spiked in. CDR3s include the opening cysteine and the closing phenylalanine or tryptophan. The order of the fields is clone size, V gene, D gene, J gene, CDR3 DNA, CDR3 protein. A D gene is named only where the DNA matches it firmly. Where a row states a size, it is once, few, many or the class of an expanded clone; other rows omit it.

few,TRBV10-3,TRBD2,TRBJ2-5,TGTGCCATCAGTGGGTTACAGACTAGCGGGGGGGCCGGGCAAGAGACCCAGTACTTC,CAISGLQTSGGAGQETQYF
many,TRBV27,NA,TRBJ1-3,TGTGCCAGCAGTGAAGACATAACATCTGGAAACACCATATATTTT,CASSEDITSGNTIYF
few,TRBV6-2/TRBV6-3,TRBD1,TRBJ1-1,TGTGCCAGCAGGCCCCGGGACAGTAACCAGATGAACACTGAAGCTTTCTTT,CASRPRDSNQMNTEAFF
many,TRBV7-9,NA,TRBJ1-1,TGTGCCAGCAGCTTAGACCTGGGGCGGGATAGTACTGAAGCTTTCTTT,CASSLDLGRDSTEAFF
many,TRBV28,NA,TRBJ2-7,TGTGCCAGCAGTTTTGGGCAGGATCTTTCCTACGAGCAGTACTTC,CASSFGQDLSYEQYF
NA,TRBV20-1,TRBD1,TRBJ2-7,TGCAGTGCTAGAGATCTCCGAATCGGACAGGGCGGCCTTTACGAGCAGTACTTC,CSARDLRIGQGGLYEQYF
many,TRBV5-6,NA,TRBJ2-7,TGTGCCAGCAGCGCCGGGCACTCCGAGCAGTACTTC,CASSAGHSEQYF
NA,TRBV19,NA,TRBJ1-5,TGTGCCAGTACAACAGGTTGGGGCAATCAGCCCCTGCATTTT,CASTTGWGNQPLHF
NA,TRBV19,NA,TRBJ2-5,TGTGCCAGTAGTATAGACACGGGACGGGGTCGCACCGAGACCCAGTACTTC,CASSIDTGRGRTETQYF
NA,TRBV20-1,NA,TRBJ1-3,TGCAGTGCTAGAGCATGGACAGAGCCCTACTCTGGAAACACCATATATTTT,CSARAWTEPYSGNTIYF
few,TRBV7-9,TRBD2,TRBJ2-7,TGTGCCAGCAGAACTCTCAGCGGGAGTAGGAACGAGCAGTACTTC,CASRTLSGSRNEQYF
NA,TRBV7-9,NA,TRBJ2-7,TGTGCCAGCAGCTTAGCCGGCTGGGAGCGAAACAACGAGCAGTACTTC,CASSLAGWERNNEQYF
few,TRBV7-9,NA,TRBJ2-2,TGTGCCAGCAGCTCAATCACCGGGGAGCTGTTTTTT,CASSSITGELFF
few,TRBV11-2,NA,TRBJ1-3,TGTGCCAGCAGCTTGGAACAGGGTTACGGAAACACCATATATTTT,CASSLEQGYGNTIYF
many,TRBV20-1,TRBD1,TRBJ1-1,TGCAGTGCTAGAGATCTCGACAGGGGCACTGAAGCTTTCTTT,CSARDLDRGTEAFF
many,TRBV29-1,NA,TRBJ2-7,TGCAGCGTTGGGGCCCGAGGGTCCTACGAGCAGTACTTC,CSVGARGSYEQYF
few,TRBV7-9,NA,TRBJ2-2,TGTGCCAGCAGCTTGGGCAGCCCGATTAATATTAACACCGGGGAGCTGTTTTTT,CASSLGSPININTGELFF
few,TRBV27,NA,TRBJ2-1,TGTGCCACCCGAAGGGGGGGCCCGTACAATGAGCAGTTCTTC,CATRRGGPYNEQFF
few,TRBV9,NA,TRBJ2-7,TGTGCCAGCAGCGCCCCGAGAGCCAGCGAGCAGTACTTC,CASSAPRASEQYF
few,TRBV12-3/TRBV12-4,TRBD1,TRBJ1-1,TGTGCCAGCAGTTCTCCGGGACAGTACACTGAAGCTTTCTTT,CASSSPGQYTEAFF
many,TRBV4-3,NA,TRBJ1-3,TGCGCCAGCAGCCAAGATCGCCAGGGAGGCTCTGGAAACACCATATATTTT,CASSQDRQGGSGNTIYF
NA,TRBV7-9,TRBD1,TRBJ2-7,TGCGTCAGCAGCTTAACCGGGACAGGGGGTTACGAGCAGTACTTC,CVSSLTGTGGYEQYF
many,TRBV30,TRBD2,TRBJ2-1,TGTGCCTGGAGTGTAGGACTAGCCTTCGAGCAGTTCTTC,CAWSVGLAFEQFF
many,TRBV27,NA,TRBJ2-3,TGTGCCAGCAGTAATTTGGTTACGCAGTATTTT,CASSNLVTQYF
many,TRBV7-9,NA,TRBJ2-1,TGTGCCAGCAGCTCCGGGCTGATCCTGGAGCAGTTCTTC,CASSSGLILEQFF
many,TRBV14,TRBD1,TRBJ2-2,TGTGCCAGCAGCCAAGATGACAGGGGGACTACCGGGGAGCTGTTTTTT,CASSQDDRGTTGELFF
many,TRBV7-2,TRBD2,TRBJ2-3,TGTGCCAGCAGCTGGACTAGCGGGAGCACAGATACGCAGTATTTT,CASSWTSGSTDTQYF
many,TRBV4-1,NA,TRBJ2-5,TGCGCCAGCAGCCAAGATCCAAAGGAGGGGGAGACCCAGTACTTC,CASSQDPKEGETQYF
many,TRBV19,NA,TRBJ2-7,TGTGCCAGTAGTAGCCTAGTCGGCACCAACTCCTACGAGCAGTACTTC,CASSSLVGTNSYEQYF
many,TRBV7-6,NA,TRBJ2-2,TGTGCCAGCAGCTTAGATGCGGCGGAGGCAGCGGGGGAGCTGTTTTTT,CASSLDAAEAAGELFF
NA,TRBV9,TRBD1,TRBJ1-2,TGTGCCAGCAGCCCCCAAGCGGACAGGGACAATGGCTACACCTTC,CASSPQADRDNGYTF
NA,TRBV4-1,NA,TRBJ2-2,TGCGCCAGCAGCCCGAGGGGGTACACCGGGGAGCTGTTTTTT,CASSPRGYTGELFF
many,TRBV7-9,NA,TRBJ2-5,TGTGCCACCGCTCGGACAGAAGAGACCCAGTACTTC,CATARTEETQYF
many,TRBV10-3,NA,TRBJ1-5,TGTGCCATCAGCCCCGAGGGCAGGATCGTGGAGCCCCAGCATTTT,CAISPEGRIVEPQHF
many,TRBV4-1,NA,TRBJ2-5,TGCGCCAGCAGCCAAAGCCTTAGGGGGGGTGCTGAGACCCAGTACTTC,CASSQSLRGGAETQYF
NA,TRBV15,NA,TRBJ2-7,TGTGCCACCAGCGAAGAAGGGACACTGACCTACGAGCAGTACTTC,CATSEEGTLTYEQYF
many,TRBV4-3,NA,TRBJ2-7,TGCGCCAGCGCGGGGTACCGTGGATCCTACGAGCAGTACTTC,CASAGYRGSYEQYF
many,TRBV6-2/TRBV6-3,TRBD1,TRBJ2-7,TGTGCCAGCAGCCCTAATATCCGGGACAGGGGCCCCCACGAGCAGTACTTC,CASSPNIRDRGPHEQYF
many,TRBV4-3,NA,TRBJ2-3,TGCGCCAGCAGCCGTGAGGGCAGGAGCACAGATACGCAGTATTTT,CASSREGRSTDTQYF
NA,TRBV4-1,NA,TRBJ2-1,TGCGCCAGCAGCCAAGACCGGGACTTACTCAATGAGCAGTTCTTC,CASSQDRDLLNEQFF
many,TRBV7-9,NA,TRBJ2-2,TGTGCCAGCAGCCCCCGGGACAAGAACACCGGGGAGCTGTTTTTT,CASSPRDKNTGELFF
few,TRBV10-2,NA,TRBJ1-6,TGCGCCAGCAGTGAGTCGGAGCCGGGCTCCTATAATTCACCCCTCCACTTT,CASSESEPGSYNSPLHF
NA,TRBV5-6,NA,TRBJ1-5,TGTGCCAGCACCACGTGGGGGGTGGGTAATCAGCCCCAGCATTTT,CASTTWGVGNQPQHF
few,TRBV19,NA,TRBJ1-1,TGTGCCAGTAGTACCGTCCCGGGACATAACACTGAAGCTTTCTTT,CASSTVPGHNTEAFF
many,TRBV20-1,TRBD2,TRBJ2-1,TGCAGTGCTAGAGATGCTAGCGGGAGGAGGGGCTATGAGCAGTTCTTC,CSARDASGRRGYEQFF
NA,TRBV19,TRBD1,TRBJ1-5,TGTACCAGTAGTATAGGACAGGGAGGCGGAGAGCCCCAGCATTTT,CTSSIGQGGGEPQHF
few,TRBV27,NA,TRBJ2-7,TGTGCCAGCAGTTTATCGGCCGGGACACAGAGCTCCTACGAGCAGTACTTC,CASSLSAGTQSSYEQYF
many,TRBV7-2,NA,TRBJ1-2,TGTGCCAGCAGCTTAGATGGAGGGAATATCTATGGCTACACCTTC,CASSLDGGNIYGYTF
many,TRBV28,TRBD1,TRBJ1-2,TGTGCCAGCAGTTTGGCCCCTACAGGGGGTCAAGGCTACACCTTC,CASSLAPTGGQGYTF
many,TRBV11-2,NA,TRBJ1-4,TGTGCCAGCAGCCGGACAGCAGATTACTTTAATGAAAAACTGTTTTTT,CASSRTADYFNEKLFF
few,TRBV6-5,NA,TRBJ2-1,TGTGCCAGCAGTTATGGAGGGAGCCCCTACAATGAGCAGTTCTTC,CASSYGGSPYNEQFF
many,TRBV13,TRBD2,TRBJ2-5,TGTGCCAGCAGCTCGATAGCGGGGACCCAGTACTTC,CASSSIAGTQYF
many,TRBV12-3/TRBV12-4,TRBD2,TRBJ2-7,TGTGCCAGCAGTTTTTTGGGACTAGCGGACTACGAGCAGTACTTC,CASSFLGLADYEQYF